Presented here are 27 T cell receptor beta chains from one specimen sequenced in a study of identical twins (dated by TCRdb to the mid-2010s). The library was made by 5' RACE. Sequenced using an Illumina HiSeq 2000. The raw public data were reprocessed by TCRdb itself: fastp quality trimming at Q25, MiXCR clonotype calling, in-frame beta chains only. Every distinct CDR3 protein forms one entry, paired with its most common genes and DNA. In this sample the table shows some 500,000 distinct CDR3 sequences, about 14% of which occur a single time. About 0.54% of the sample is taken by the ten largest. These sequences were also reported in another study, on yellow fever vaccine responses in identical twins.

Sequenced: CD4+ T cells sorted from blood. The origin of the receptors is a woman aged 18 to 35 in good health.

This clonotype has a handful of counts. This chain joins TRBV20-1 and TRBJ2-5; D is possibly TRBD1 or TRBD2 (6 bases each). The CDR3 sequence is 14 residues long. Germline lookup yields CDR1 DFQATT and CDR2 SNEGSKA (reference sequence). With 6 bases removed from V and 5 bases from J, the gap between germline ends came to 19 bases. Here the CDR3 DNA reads TGCAGTGCCGTATGGGCCGGGGGCGATGAGACCCAGTACTTC. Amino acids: CSAVWAGGDETQYF.

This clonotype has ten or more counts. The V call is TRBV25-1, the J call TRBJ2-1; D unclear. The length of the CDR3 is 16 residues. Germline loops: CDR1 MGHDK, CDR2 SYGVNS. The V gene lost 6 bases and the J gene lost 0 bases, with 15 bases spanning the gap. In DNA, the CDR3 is TGTGCCAGCAGCGATACGTTATTGAGCTCCTACAATGAGCAGTTCTTC. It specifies CASSDTLLSSYNEQFF.

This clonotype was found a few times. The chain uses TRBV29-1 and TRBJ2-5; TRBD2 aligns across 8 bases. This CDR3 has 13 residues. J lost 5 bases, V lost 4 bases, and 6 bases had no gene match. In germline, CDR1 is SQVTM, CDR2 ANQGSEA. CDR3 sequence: CSVGAGVGETQYF. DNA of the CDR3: TGCAGCGTTGGAGCGGGAGTCGGGGAGACCCAGTACTTC.

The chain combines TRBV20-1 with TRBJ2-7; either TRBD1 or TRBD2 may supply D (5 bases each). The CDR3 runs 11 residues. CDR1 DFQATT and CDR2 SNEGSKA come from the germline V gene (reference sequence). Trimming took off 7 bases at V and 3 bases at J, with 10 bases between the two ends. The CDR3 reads CSEGTIYEQYF. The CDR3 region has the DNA TGCAGTGAGGGGACGATCTACGAGCAGTACTTC.

In DNA form, the CDR3 reads TGTGCCAGCTCTACCCTCGCCGGCGGGACAGGTCTCAACGAGCAGTACTTC. Translation gives CASSTLAGGTGLNEQYF. V gene TRBV6-2 or TRBV6-3 combines with J gene TRBJ2-7, with 8 bases aligning to TRBD1. Germline CDR1 reads MNHEY; CDR2 reads SVGEGT. V gave up 8 bases and J gave up 5 bases; unmatched junction bases: 20. The CDR3 is 17 amino acids.

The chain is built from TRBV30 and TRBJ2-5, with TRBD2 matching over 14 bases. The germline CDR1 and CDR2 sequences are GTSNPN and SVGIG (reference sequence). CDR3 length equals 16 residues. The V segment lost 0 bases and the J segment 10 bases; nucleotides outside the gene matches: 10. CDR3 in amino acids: CAWSVRGTSGGGIQYF. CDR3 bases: TGTGCCTGGAGTGTACGGGGGACTAGCGGGGGCGGAATCCAGTACTTC.

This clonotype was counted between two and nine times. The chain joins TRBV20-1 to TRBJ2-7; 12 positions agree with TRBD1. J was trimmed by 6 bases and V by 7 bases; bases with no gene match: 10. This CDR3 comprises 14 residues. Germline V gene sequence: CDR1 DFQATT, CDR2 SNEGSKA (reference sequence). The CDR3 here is CSGRPGTGGFEQYF. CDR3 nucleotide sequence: TGCAGTGGCCGACCCGGGACAGGGGGCTTCGAGCAGTACTTC.

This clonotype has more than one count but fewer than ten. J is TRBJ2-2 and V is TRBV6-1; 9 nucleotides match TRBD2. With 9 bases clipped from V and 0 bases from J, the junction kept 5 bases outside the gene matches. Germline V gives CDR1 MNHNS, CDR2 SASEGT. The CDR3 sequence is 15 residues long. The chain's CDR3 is CASAGLASNTGELFF. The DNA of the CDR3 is TGTGCCAGTGCCGGACTAGCGTCGAACACCGGGGAGCTGTTTTTT.

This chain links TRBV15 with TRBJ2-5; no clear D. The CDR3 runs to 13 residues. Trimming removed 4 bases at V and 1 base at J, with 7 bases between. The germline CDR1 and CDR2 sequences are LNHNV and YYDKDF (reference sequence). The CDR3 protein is CATSNTLQETQYF. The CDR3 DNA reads TGTGCCACCAGCAACACGCTCCAAGAGACCCAGTACTTC.

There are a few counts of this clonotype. Written as DNA, the CDR3 is TGCAGTGCTAGACAAACCGGGACAGGTGATAATTCACCCCTCCACTTT. It translates to CSARQTGTGDNSPLHF. The chain employs TRBV20-1 and TRBJ1-6; 8 bases agree with TRBD1. The V and J ends lost 2 bases and 5 bases, in that order; junction bases with no gene match: 8. In germline, CDR1 is DFQATT, CDR2 SNEGSKA (reference sequence). This CDR3 region has 16 residues.

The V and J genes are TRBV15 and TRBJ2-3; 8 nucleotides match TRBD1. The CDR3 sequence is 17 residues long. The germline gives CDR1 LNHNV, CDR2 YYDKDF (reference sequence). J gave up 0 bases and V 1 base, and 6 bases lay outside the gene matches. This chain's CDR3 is CATSRGSGTGSTDTQYF. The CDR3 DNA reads TGTGCCACCAGCAGAGGATCGGGGACAGGTAGCACAGATACGCAGTATTTT. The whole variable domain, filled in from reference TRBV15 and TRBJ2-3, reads DAMVIQNPRYQVTQFGKPVTLSCSQTLNHNVMYWYQQKSSQAPKLLFHYYDKDFNNEADTPDNFQSRRPNTSFCFLDIRSPGLGDTAMYLCATSRGSGTGSTDTQYFGPGTRLTVL.

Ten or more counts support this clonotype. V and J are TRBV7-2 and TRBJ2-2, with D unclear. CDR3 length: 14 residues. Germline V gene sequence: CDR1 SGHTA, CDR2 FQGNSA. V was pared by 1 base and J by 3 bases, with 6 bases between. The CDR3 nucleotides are TGTGCCAGCAGCTTAGACTCCTACACCGGGGAGCTGTTTTTT. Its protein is CASSLDSYTGELFF. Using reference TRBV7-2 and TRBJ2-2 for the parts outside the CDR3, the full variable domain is GAGVSQSPSNKVTEKGKDVELRCDPISGHTALYWYRQSLGQGLEFLIYFQGNSAPDKSGLPSDRFSAERTGGSVSTLTIQRTQQEDSAVYLCASSLDSYTGELFFGEGSRLTVL.

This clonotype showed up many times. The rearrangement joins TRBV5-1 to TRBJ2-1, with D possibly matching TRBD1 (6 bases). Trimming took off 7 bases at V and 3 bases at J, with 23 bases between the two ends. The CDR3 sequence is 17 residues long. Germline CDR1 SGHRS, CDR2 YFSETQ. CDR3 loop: CASVSPRQAKVYNEQFF. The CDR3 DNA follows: TGCGCCAGCGTTTCGCCCCGACAGGCTAAAGTCTACAATGAGCAGTTCTTC.

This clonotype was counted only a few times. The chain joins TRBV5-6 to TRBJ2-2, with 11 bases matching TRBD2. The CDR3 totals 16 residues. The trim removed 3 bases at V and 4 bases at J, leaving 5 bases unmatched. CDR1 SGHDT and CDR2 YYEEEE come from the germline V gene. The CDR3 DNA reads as TGTGCCAGCAGCTCCCGACTAGCGGGGTCCACCGGGGAGCTGTTTTTT. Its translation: CASSSRLAGSTGELFF.

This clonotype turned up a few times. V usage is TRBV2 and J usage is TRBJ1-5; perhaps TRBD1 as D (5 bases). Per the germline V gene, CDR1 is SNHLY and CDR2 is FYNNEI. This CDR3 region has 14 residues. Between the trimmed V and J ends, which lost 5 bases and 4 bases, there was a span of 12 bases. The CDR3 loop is CASSSEQGNQPQHF. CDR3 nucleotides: TGTGCCAGCAGTTCTGAGCAGGGAAATCAGCCCCAGCATTTT.

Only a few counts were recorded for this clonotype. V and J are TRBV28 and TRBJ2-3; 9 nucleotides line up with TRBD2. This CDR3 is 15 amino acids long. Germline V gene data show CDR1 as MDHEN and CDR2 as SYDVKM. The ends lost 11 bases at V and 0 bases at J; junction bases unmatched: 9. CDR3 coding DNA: TGTGCCTCCGCGGCTAGCGGGGCTAGCACAGATACGCAGTATTTT. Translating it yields CASAASGASTDTQYF.

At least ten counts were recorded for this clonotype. This CDR3 is CASSARPSYEQYF. In DNA form, the CDR3 reads TGTGCCAGCAGCGCCCGCCCCTCCTACGAGCAGTACTTC. The chain has TRBV9 and TRBJ2-7; D is uncertain. V lost 3 bases and J lost 0, with 7 bases in between. CDR3 length: 13 residues. The germline gives CDR1 SGDLS, CDR2 YYNGEE.

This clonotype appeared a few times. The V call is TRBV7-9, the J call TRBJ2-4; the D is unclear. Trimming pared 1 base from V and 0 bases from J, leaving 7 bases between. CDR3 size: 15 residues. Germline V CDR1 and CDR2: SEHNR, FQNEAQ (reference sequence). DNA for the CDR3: TGTGCCAGCAGCTTAGGGCACATAGCCAAAAACATTCAGTACTTC. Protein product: CASSLGHIAKNIQYF.

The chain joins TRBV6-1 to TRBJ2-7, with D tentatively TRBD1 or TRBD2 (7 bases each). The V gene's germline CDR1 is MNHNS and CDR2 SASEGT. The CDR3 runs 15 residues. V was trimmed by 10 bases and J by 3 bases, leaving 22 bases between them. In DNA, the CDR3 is TGTGCCACCTCTCGGGGGGCCACAGGGGACTACGAGCAGTACTTC. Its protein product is CATSRGATGDYEQYF.

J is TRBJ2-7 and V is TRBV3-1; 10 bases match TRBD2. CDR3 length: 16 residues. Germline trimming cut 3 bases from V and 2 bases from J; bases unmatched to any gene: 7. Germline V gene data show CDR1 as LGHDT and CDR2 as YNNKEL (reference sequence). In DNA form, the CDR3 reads TGTGCCAGCAGCCATTGGGGGACTAGCGACCCCTACGAGCAGTACTTC. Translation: CASSHWGTSDPYEQYF.

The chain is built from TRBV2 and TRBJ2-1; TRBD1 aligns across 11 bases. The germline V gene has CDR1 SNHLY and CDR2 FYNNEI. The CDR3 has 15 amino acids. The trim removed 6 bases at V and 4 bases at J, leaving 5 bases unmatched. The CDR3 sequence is CASRYRDRGYNEQFF. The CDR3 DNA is TGTGCCAGCAGGTACCGGGACAGGGGGTACAATGAGCAGTTCTTC. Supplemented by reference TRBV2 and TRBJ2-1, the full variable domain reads EPEVTQTPSHQVTQMGQEVILRCVPISNHLYFYWYRQILGQKVEFLVSFYNNEISEKSEIFDDQFSVERPDGSNFTLKIRSTKLEDSAMYFCASRYRDRGYNEQFFGPGTRLTVL.

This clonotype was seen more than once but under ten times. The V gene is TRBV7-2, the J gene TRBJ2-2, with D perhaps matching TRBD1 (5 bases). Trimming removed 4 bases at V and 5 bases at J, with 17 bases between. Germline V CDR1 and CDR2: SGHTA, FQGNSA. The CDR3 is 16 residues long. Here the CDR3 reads CASSSFLARGTGELFF. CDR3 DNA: TGTGCCAGCAGCTCTTTTTTGGCTAGGGGAACCGGGGAGCTGTTTTTT. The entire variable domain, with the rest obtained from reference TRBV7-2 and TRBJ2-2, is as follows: GAGVSQSPSNKVTEKGKDVELRCDPISGHTALYWYRQSLGQGLEFLIYFQGNSAPDKSGLPSDRFSAERTGGSVSTLTIQRTQQEDSAVYLCASSSFLARGTGELFFGEGSRLTVL.

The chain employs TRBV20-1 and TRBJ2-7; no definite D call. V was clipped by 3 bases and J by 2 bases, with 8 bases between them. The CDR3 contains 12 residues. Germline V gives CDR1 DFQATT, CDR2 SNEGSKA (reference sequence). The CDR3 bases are TGCAGTGCTAGTAGGCAGGCCTACGAGCAGTACTTC. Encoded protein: CSASRQAYEQYF.

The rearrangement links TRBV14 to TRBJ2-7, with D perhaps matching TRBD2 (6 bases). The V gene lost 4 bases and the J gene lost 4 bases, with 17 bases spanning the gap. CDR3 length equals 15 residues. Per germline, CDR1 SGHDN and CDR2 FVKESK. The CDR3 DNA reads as TGTGCCAGCAGCCGAAGTAGCGGTTTAAGATACGAGCAGTACTTC. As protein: CASSRSSGLRYEQYF.

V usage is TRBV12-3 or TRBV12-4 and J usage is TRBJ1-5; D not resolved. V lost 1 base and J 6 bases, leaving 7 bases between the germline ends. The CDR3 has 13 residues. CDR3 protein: CASSLGGVQPQHF. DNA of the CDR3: TGTGCCAGCAGTTTAGGGGGTGTTCAGCCCCAGCATTTT.

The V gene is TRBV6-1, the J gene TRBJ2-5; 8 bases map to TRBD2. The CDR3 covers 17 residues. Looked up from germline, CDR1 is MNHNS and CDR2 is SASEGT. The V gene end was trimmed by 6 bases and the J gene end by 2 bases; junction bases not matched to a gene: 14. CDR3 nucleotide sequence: TGTGCCAGCAGCCCGGTCTGGAGCGGGGGTACACAAGAGACCCAGTACTTC. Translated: CASSPVWSGGTQETQYF.

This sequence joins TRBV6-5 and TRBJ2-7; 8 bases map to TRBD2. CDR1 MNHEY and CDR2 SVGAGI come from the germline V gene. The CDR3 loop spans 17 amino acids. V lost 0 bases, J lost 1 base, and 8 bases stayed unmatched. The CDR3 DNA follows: TGTGCCAGCAGTTACTCTCCCCTAAAGCGGGAGTCCTACGAGCAGTACTTC. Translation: CASSYSPLKRESYEQYF.